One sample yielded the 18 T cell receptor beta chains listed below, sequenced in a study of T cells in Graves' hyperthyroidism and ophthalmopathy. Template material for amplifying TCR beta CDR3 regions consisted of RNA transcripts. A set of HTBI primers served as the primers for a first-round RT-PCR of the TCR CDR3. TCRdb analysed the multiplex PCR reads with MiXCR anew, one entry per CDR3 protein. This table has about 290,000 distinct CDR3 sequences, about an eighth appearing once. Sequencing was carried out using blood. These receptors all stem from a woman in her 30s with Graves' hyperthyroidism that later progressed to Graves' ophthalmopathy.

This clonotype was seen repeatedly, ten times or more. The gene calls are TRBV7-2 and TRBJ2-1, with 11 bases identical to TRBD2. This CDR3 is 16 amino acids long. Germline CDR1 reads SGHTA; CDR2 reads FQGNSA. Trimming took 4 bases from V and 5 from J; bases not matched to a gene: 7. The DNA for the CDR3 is TGTGCCAGCAGCTCCATAGCGGGAGGGGTCCACAATGAGCAGTTCTTC. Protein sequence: CASSSIAGGVHNEQFF.

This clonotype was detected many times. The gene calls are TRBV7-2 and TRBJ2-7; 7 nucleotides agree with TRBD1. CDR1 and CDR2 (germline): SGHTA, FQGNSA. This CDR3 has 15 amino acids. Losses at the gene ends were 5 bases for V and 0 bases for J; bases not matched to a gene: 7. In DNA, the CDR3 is TGTGCCAGCAGCCTCCAAGGGACAGCCTCCTACGAGCAGTACTTC. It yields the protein CASSLQGTASYEQYF.

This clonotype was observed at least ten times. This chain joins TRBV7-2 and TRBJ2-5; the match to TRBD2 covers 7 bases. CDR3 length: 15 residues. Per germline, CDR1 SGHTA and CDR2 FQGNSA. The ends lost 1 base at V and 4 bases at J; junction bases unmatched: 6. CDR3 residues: CASSLGGGSSETQYF. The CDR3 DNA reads TGTGCCAGCAGCTTAGGCGGCGGGAGTTCAGAGACCCAGTACTTC.

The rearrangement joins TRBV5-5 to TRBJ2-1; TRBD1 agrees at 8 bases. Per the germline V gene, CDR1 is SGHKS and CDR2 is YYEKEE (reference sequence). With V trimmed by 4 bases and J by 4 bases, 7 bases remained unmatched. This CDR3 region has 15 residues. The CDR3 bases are TGTGCCAGCAGCGCCCTGGACAGGGATTACAATGAGCAGTTCTTC. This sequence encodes CASSALDRDYNEQFF.

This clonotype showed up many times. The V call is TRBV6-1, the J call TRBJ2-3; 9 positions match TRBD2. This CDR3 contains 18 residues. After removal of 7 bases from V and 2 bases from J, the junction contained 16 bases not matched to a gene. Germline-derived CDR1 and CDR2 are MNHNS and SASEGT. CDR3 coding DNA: TGTGCCAGCACCCTTACCCCCTCGGAGCGGGAGGCCACAGATACGCAGTATTTT. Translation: CASTLTPSEREATDTQYF.

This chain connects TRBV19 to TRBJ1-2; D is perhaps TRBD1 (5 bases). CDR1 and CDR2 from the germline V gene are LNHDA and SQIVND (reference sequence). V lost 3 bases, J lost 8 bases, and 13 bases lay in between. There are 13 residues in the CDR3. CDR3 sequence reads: CASSIPRDGGYTF. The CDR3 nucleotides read TGTGCCAGTAGTATCCCCAGGGACGGCGGCTACACCTTC.

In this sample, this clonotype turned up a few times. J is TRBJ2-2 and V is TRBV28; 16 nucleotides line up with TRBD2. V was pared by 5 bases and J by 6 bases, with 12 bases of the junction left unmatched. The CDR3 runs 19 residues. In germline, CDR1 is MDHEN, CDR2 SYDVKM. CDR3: CASSLGTSGRAHLPGELFF. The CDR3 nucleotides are TGTGCCAGCAGTCTGGGGACTAGCGGGAGGGCCCATCTTCCCGGGGAGCTGTTTTTT.

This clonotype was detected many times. CDR3 DNA sequence: TGTGCCAGCACCCTCACTCCTTTAAACGGGGAGCTGTTTTTT. It encodes CASTLTPLNGELFF. The chain carries TRBV28 and TRBJ2-2, with D uncertain. The CDR3 runs 14 residues. Trimming shortened V by 7 bases and J by 7 bases, and 16 bases separated the two germline ends. CDR1 MDHEN and CDR2 SYDVKM come from the germline V gene.

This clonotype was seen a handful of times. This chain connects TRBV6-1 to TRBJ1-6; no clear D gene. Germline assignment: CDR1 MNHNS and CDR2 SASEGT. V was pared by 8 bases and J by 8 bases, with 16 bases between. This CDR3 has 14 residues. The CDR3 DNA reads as TGTGCCAGCGTGCCGGCCGGCCACTATTCACCCCTCCACTTT. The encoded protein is CASVPAGHYSPLHF.

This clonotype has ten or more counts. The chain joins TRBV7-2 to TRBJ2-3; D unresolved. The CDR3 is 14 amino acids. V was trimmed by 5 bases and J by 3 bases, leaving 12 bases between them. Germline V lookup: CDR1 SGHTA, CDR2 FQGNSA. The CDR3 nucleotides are TGTGCCAGCAGCCCTATGCTAGGAACAGATACGCAGTATTTT. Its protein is CASSPMLGTDTQYF. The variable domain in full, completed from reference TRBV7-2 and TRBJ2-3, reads GAGVSQSPSNKVTEKGKDVELRCDPISGHTALYWYRQSLGQGLEFLIYFQGNSAPDKSGLPSDRFSAERTGGSVSTLTIQRTQQEDSAVYLCASSPMLGTDTQYFGPGTRLTVL.

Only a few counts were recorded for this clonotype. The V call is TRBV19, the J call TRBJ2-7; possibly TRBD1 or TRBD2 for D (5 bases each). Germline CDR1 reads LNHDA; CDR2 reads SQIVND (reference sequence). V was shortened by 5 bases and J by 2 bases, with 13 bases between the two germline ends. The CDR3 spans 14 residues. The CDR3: CASSSRDGPYEQYF. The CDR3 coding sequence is TGTGCCAGTAGTTCCCGGGACGGACCCTACGAGCAGTACTTC.

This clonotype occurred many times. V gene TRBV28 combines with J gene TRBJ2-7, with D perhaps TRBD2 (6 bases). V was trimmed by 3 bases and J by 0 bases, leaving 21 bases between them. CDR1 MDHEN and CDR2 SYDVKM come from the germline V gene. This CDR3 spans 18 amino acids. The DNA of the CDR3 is TGTGCCAGCAGTTTCCCCTCATCCTGGGGGGTCAGCTCCTACGAGCAGTACTTC. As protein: CASSFPSSWGVSSYEQYF.

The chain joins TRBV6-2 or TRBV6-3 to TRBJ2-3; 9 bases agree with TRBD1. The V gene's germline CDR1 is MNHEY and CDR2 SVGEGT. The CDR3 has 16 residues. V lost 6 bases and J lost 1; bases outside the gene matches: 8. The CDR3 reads CASRRTGDGGTDTQYF. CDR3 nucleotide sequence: TGTGCCAGCAGACGGACAGGGGACGGGGGCACAGATACGCAGTATTTT.

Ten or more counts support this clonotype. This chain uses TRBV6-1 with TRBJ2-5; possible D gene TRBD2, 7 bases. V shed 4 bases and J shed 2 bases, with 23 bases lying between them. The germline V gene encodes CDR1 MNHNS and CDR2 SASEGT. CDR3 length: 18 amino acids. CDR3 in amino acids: CASSGGQHFSSGQETQYF. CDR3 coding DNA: TGTGCCAGCAGTGGCGGACAGCATTTTTCTAGCGGACAAGAGACCCAGTACTTC.

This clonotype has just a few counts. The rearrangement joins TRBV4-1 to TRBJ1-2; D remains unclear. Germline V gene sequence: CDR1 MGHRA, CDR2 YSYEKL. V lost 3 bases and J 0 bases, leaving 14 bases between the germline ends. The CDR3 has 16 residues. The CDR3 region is CASSHESLGANYGYTF. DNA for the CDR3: TGCGCCAGCAGCCATGAGTCCCTTGGGGCTAACTATGGCTACACCTTC.

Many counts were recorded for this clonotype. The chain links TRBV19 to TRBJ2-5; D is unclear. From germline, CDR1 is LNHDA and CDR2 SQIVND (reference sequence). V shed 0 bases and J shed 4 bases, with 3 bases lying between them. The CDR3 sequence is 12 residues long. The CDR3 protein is CASSIEGETQYF. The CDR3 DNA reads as TGTGCCAGTAGTATAGAGGGAGAGACCCAGTACTTC. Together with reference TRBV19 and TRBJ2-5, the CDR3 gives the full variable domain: DGGITQSPKYLFRKEGQNVTLSCEQNLNHDAMYWYRQDPGQGLRLIYYSQIVNDFQKGDIAEGYSVSREKKESFPLTVTSAQKNPTAFYLCASSIEGETQYFGPGTRLLVL.

The CDR3 loop is CASSPVAGAGTDTQYF. The CDR3 nucleotides are TGTGCCAGCAGCCCGGTAGCGGGAGCAGGGACAGATACGCAGTATTTT. J is TRBJ2-3 and V is TRBV5-4; 9 bases match TRBD2. Germline V gene lookup returns CDR1 SGHNT and CDR2 YYREEE (reference sequence). There are 16 residues in the CDR3. V was clipped by 4 bases and J by 3 bases; unmatched bases: 9.

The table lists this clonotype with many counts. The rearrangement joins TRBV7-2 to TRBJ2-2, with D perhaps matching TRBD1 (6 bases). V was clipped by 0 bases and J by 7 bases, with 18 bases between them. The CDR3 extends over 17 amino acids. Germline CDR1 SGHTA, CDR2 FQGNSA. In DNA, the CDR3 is TGTGCCAGCAGCTTAGCTGTGACAGGACACGTTAGCGGGGAGCTGTTTTTT. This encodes CASSLAVTGHVSGELFF.